This TCR beta chain derives from a study of cytomegalovirus exposure and HLA in healthy donors. Study results and caveats: Later analysis indicated greater clonal expansion among HLA-associated TCR beta chains than among equally common other chains. As confirmed in vitro, a few CMV-associated chains were specific for CMV antigens. Roughly uniform depth of sequencing across donors was assumed in presence/absence analyses.

Primers for the PCR totalled 60 Vbeta and 13 Jbeta. Sequencing was performed with immunoSEQ multiplex PCR; in TCRdb, only in-frame clones are kept and a portion is missing. Its listing shows approximately 130,000 clones. Comments on this clone: Its antigen is unknown. The same CDR3 arises from other DNA sequences in this sample as well.

The clonotype was recovered from a woman aged 55 to 70 in good health and CMV-seronegative. Sequencing was performed on PBMCs.

The CDR3 sequence is CASSETGFSYNEQFF. CDR3 bases: TGTGCCAGCAGTGAAACCGGGTTTTCCTACAATGAGCAGTTCTTC. The V call is TRBV6-1, the J call TRBJ2-1; D remains unclear. Trimming took off 2 bases at V and 1 base at J, with 9 bases between the two ends. CDR3 size: 15 residues. Germline V gene sequence: CDR1 MNHNS, CDR2 SASEGT.